Following are 3 T cell receptor beta chains from one sample sequenced in a study of spatial heterogeneity in lung cancer. Study results and limitations: Tumor mutation count correlated with how many alpha and beta TCRs expanded intratumorally.

MiXCR, applied by TCRdb to the 5' RACE reads, yields one record per CDR3 protein. Of some 13,000 distinct CDR3 sequences listed, 3% to 4.5% are singletons. Their recognized antigens are unknown. The time point here: sample taken at primary tumor resection. The sequencing used lung tumor tissue, collected at surgery. The receptors derive from a male donor with early-stage non-small cell lung cancer.

This clonotype was counted many times. This chain links TRBV3-1 with TRBJ2-1; D is unresolved. The CDR3 has 11 residues. V was pared by 1 base and J by 10 bases, with 5 bases between. Germline V CDR1 and CDR2: LGHDT, YNNKEL (reference sequence). The CDR3 region has the DNA TGTGCCAGCAGCCAAGTCAGGGAGCAGTTCTTC. As protein: CASSQVREQFF.

This clonotype was counted at least ten times. The chain carries TRBV6-5 and TRBJ1-3, with D unclear. Germline V lookup: CDR1 MNHEY, CDR2 SVGAGI. CDR3 length: 11 residues. V dropped 6 bases and J dropped 7 bases, with 7 bases sitting between them. CDR3 sequence: CASRSGNTIYF. The CDR3 DNA reads TGTGCCAGCAGATCCGGGAACACCATATATTTT.

This clonotype was seen ten or more times. The chain combines TRBV14 with TRBJ2-1, with D tentatively TRBD2 (5 bases). V was cut by 0 bases and J by 3 bases, with 12 bases left in between. Germline V gene lookup returns CDR1 SGHDN and CDR2 FVKESK. CDR3 length: 16 residues. CDR3 DNA sequence: TGTGCCAGCAGCCAAGATCAAGCTGAGGGCTACAATGAGCAGTTCTTC. The encoded protein is CASSQDQAEGYNEQFF.